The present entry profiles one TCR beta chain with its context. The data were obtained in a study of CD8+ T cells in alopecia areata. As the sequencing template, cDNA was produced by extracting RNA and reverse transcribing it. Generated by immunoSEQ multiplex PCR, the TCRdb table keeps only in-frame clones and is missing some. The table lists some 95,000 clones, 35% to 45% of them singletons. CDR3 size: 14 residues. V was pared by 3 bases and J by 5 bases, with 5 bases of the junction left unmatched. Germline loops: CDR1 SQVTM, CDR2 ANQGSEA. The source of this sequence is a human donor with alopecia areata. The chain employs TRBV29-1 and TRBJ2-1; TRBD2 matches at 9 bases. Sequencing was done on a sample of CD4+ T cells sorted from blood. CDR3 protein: CSVDGTSSDNEQFF. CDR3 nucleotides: TGCAGCGTTGACGGGACTAGCAGTGACAATGAGCAGTTCTTC.